The 14 T cell receptor beta chains given below trace back to one sample, sequenced in a study of cytomegalovirus exposure and HLA in healthy donors. The primer mix had 60 Vbeta and 13 Jbeta primers. The data were produced by immunoSEQ multiplex PCR, yet TCRdb's version contains in-frame clones alone and is incomplete. The sample lists around 130,000 clones, 65% to 75% occurring once. The specimen was PBMCs. The receptors were sampled from a man aged 40-55 years in good health and CMV-seropositive.

This clone appeared a few times. The J gene is TRBJ1-5, the V gene TRBV27, with 7 bases aligning to TRBD1. The V gene's germline CDR1 is MNHEY and CDR2 SMNVEV (reference sequence). The CDR3 has 17 residues. J lost 1 base, V lost 8 bases, and 14 bases had no gene match. CDR3 bases: TGTGCCAGCCGTTCCGGGGGACAGCCAAGAAGCAATCAGCCCCAGCATTTT. It specifies CASRSGGQPRSNQPQHF.

This clone was seen just once. J is TRBJ2-3 and V is TRBV12-5, with D hard to call. With 7 bases removed from V and 5 bases from J, the gap between germline ends came to 4 bases. CDR3 length: 10 residues. Per the germline V gene, CDR1 is LGHNT and CDR2 is FRNRAP. CDR3 protein: CASAQDTQYF. In nucleotides, the CDR3 is TGTGCTAGTGCCCAAGATACGCAGTATTTT.

The CDR3: CASSVEGSRETQYF. CDR3 coding DNA: TGTGCCAGCAGCGTAGAGGGGTCGCGAGAGACCCAGTACTTC. This chain links TRBV9 with TRBJ2-5; D is perhaps TRBD1 (5 bases). The CDR3 spans 14 residues. V was pared by 0 bases and J by 4 bases, with 10 bases between. CDR1 and CDR2 from the germline V gene are SGDLS and YYNGEE.

CDR3 nucleotide sequence: TGTGCCAGCAGTTTGGCAGGGGGCGGTGGCTACACCTTC. It translates to CASSLAGGGGYTF. V and J are TRBV27 and TRBJ1-2; 8 bases map to TRBD1. The germline V gene encodes CDR1 MNHEY and CDR2 SMNVEV (reference sequence). Trimming at V came to 3 bases and at J to 7 bases, leaving 4 bases not matched to a gene. The CDR3 is made up of 13 amino acids.

The chain joins TRBV6-5 to TRBJ2-3, with TRBD2 as a possible D gene (6 bases). V was clipped by 4 bases and J by 3 bases, with 11 bases between them. This CDR3 contains 14 residues. From germline, CDR1 is MNHEY and CDR2 SVGAGI. CDR3 sequence reads: CASSWLADTDTQYF. CDR3 nucleotides: TGTGCCAGCAGTTGGTTAGCGGATACAGATACGCAGTATTTT.

This CDR3 reads CSVDGGSYNEQFF. The CDR3 bases are TGCAGCGTTGACGGAGGTTCCTACAATGAGCAGTTCTTC. This chain connects TRBV29-1 to TRBJ2-1; D is perhaps TRBD2 (5 bases). The germline V gene encodes CDR1 SQVTM and CDR2 ANQGSEA. V lost 3 bases, J lost 1 base, and 7 bases lay in between. This CDR3 has 13 amino acids.

The chain combines TRBV7-9 with TRBJ1-4, with D possibly TRBD1 on 6 matching bases. V was trimmed by 0 bases and J by 4 bases, leaving 18 bases between them. CDR1 is SEHNR and CDR2 is FQNEAQ in the germline V gene (reference sequence). This CDR3 has 18 residues. In nucleotides, the CDR3 is TGTGCCAGCAGCTTAGCGGGGGGGCCCGGGACTTATAATGAAAAACTGTTTTTT. Translation gives CASSLAGGPGTYNEKLFF.

The chain recombines TRBV19 with TRBJ2-3, with 7 bases aligning to TRBD1. The CDR3 has 14 residues. J gave up 2 bases and V 8 bases, and 7 bases lay outside the gene matches. Germline CDR1 LNHDA, CDR2 SQIVND (reference sequence). In DNA form, the CDR3 reads TGTGCCAGTTCCAGGGACAGCTACACAGATACGCAGTATTTT. Residues: CASSRDSYTDTQYF.

This rearrangement joins TRBV5-1 to TRBJ2-1, with TRBD1 matching 9 bases. Germline V lookup: CDR1 SGHRS, CDR2 YFSETQ. CDR3 length: 15 amino acids. Unmatched junction bases numbered 9, after V lost 4 bases and J lost 7 bases. CDR3 sequence: CASSLQQGAGNEQFF. The CDR3 region has the DNA TGCGCCAGCAGCCTGCAACAGGGGGCAGGAAATGAGCAGTTCTTC.

This rearrangement joins TRBV9 to TRBJ2-1; 10 bases align to TRBD2. The germline V gene encodes CDR1 SGDLS and CDR2 YYNGEE. This CDR3 region has 17 residues. The V segment lost 0 bases and the J segment 5 bases; nucleotides outside the gene matches: 8. In nucleotides, the CDR3 is TGTGCCAGCAGCGTAGATTTAGCGGGAGGTGGGGACAATGAGCAGTTCTTC. It translates to CASSVDLAGGGDNEQFF. Looking up the rest from reference TRBV9 and TRBJ2-1 gives the full variable domain: DSGVTQTPKHLITATGQRVTLRCSPRSGDLSVYWYQQSLDQGLQFLIQYYNGEERAKGNILERFSAQQFPDLHSELNLSSLELGDSALYFCASSVDLAGGGDNEQFFGPGTRLTVL.

The chain has TRBV27 and TRBJ1-2, with D possibly matching TRBD1 (6 bases). The CDR3 runs 15 residues. The V end was cut by 5 bases, the J end by 5 bases, with 18 bases between. CDR1 MNHEY and CDR2 SMNVEV come from the germline V gene (reference sequence). CDR3 amino acids: CASSHRSVGGYGYTF. The CDR3 DNA sequence: TGTGCCAGCAGTCATCGAAGCGTAGGGGGTTATGGCTACACCTTC.

This clone showed up just a few times. The chain recombines TRBV19 with TRBJ1-3, with TRBD1 identical over 10 bases. Germline values: CDR1 LNHDA, CDR2 SQIVND (reference sequence). Unmatched junction bases numbered 13, after V lost 5 bases and J lost 0 bases. CDR3 size: 19 residues. The CDR3 sequence is CASSLSGTGVMSSGNTIYF. The CDR3 DNA follows: TGTGCCAGTAGTCTCTCCGGGACAGGGGTCATGAGCTCTGGAAACACCATATATTTT. The full variable domain, with the rest looked up from reference TRBV19 and TRBJ1-3, is DGGITQSPKYLFRKEGQNVTLSCEQNLNHDAMYWYRQDPGQGLRLIYYSQIVNDFQKGDIAEGYSVSREKKESFPLTVTSAQKNPTAFYLCASSLSGTGVMSSGNTIYFGEGSWLTVV.

Of note for this clone: The sample carries other DNA sequences with the same CDR3. V gene TRBV10-1 combines with J gene TRBJ2-3; D possibly corresponds to TRBD1 (5 bases). This CDR3 has 13 residues. The germline V and J ends were trimmed by 4 bases and 2 bases, with 7 bases remaining between them. From germline, CDR1 is WNHNN and CDR2 SYGVQD (reference sequence). The CDR3 region is CASSGGATDTQYF. DNA for the CDR3: TGCGCCAGCAGTGGTGGGGCCACAGATACGCAGTATTTT.

Only a few counts were recorded for this clone. This chain uses TRBV2 with TRBJ1-5, with TRBD1 identical over 7 bases. The V gene's germline CDR1 is SNHLY and CDR2 FYNNEI. V shed 6 bases and J 8 bases; nucleotides not matched to a gene: 10. The CDR3 covers 14 residues. The CDR3 DNA sequence: TGTGCCAGCAGAATACAGGGGACGGGCGAGCCCCAGCATTTT. Translated: CASRIQGTGEPQHF.